Sequencing of this T cell receptor (beta chain) was carried out in a study of blood T cell repertoires in COVID-19. Across the study: Acute-phase and convalescent COVID-19 samples originated in the United States, Italy and Spain.

All enrollees were roughly 18 to 95 years old and from 20 to 25 US areas. Assignment of participants to cohorts was predicated upon participant-reported clinical history. V shed 2 bases, J shed 6 bases, and the junction held 5 bases outside the gene matches. The CDR3 has 15 residues. CDR1 is GTSNPN, CDR2 SVGIG, per germline (reference sequence). Sequencing was performed with immunoSEQ multiplex PCR; in TCRdb, only in-frame clones are kept and a portion is missing. Counted here are about 280,000 clones, nearly 90% occurring once; the ten biggest clones make up roughly 1.8%. The specimen sequenced was PBMCs or T cells enriched from blood (not recorded which). V usage is TRBV30 and J usage is TRBJ2-4, with TRBD2 matching 12 bases. This receptor was obtained from a woman aged 60-75 years who had recovered from COVID-19. The DNA for the CDR3 is TGTGCCTGGAGTCGACTAGCGGGAGTGGGAAACATTCAGTACTTC. Translated: CAWSRLAGVGNIQYF.